A single sample is the source of the 25 T cell receptor beta chains below, sequenced in a study of regulatory T cells in long-lasting Graves disease. Time point defined: persistent/refractory GD, antithyroid drugs over 5 years with positive TRAb. Extracted PBMC RNA gave rise to the TCR library. Library construction for TCR beta used iRepertoire HTBI primers and Arm-PCR of CDR3 regions. TCRdb re-called the multiplex PCR reads through MiXCR, storing one row per CDR3 protein. The sample has approximately 500,000 distinct CDR3 sequences, about 22% seen once. Here the sequenced sample was peripheral blood mononuclear cells (PBMCs), taken when the disease was refractory, from a patient treated with antithyroid drugs. The receptors here all came from a female donor with Graves disease.

This clonotype was found a few times. V usage is TRBV5-1 and J usage is TRBJ2-6; D call uncertain. CDR1 is SGHRS, CDR2 YFSETQ, per germline. V was clipped by 0 bases and J by 0 bases, with 7 bases between them. The length of the CDR3 is 16 residues. The CDR3 sequence: CASSLDRLSGANVLTF. The CDR3 DNA sequence: TGCGCCAGCAGCTTGGATCGGCTCTCTGGGGCCAACGTCCTGACTTTC.

Remarks on this clonotype: This sequence may be a read error, since a much larger clone differs from it by one base. V and J are TRBV11-3 and TRBJ2-3; TRBD2 matches 7 bases. Germline V CDR1 and CDR2: SGHNT, YENEEA. The CDR3 spans 16 residues. The CDR3 reads CVSSSRGGDMPDTQYF. In DNA, the CDR3 is TGTGTCAGCAGCTCGAGGGGAGGGGATATGCCAGATACGCAGTATTTT.

The V call is TRBV9, the J call TRBJ1-5; D might be TRBD1 (5 bases). Germline loops: CDR1 SGDLS, CDR2 YYNGEE. With 0 bases removed from V and 9 bases from J, the gap between germline ends came to 7 bases. The CDR3 totals 12 residues. Here the CDR3 DNA reads TGTGCCAGCAGCGTAGGTGGGGGGCCCCAGCATTTT. This codes for CASSVGGGPQHF. Full variable domain (missing parts from reference TRBV9 and TRBJ1-5): DSGVTQTPKHLITATGQRVTLRCSPRSGDLSVYWYQQSLDQGLQFLIQYYNGEERAKGNILERFSAQQFPDLHSELNLSSLELGDSALYFCASSVGGGPQHFGDGTRLSIL.

Comment on this clonotype: A much larger clone is a single base away; this may be a read error. The chain joins TRBV30 to TRBJ1-1; unclear D gene. In germline, CDR1 is GTSNPN, CDR2 SVGIG (reference sequence). Trimming took off 2 bases at V and 5 bases at J, with 12 bases between the two ends. The CDR3 is made up of 13 amino acids. The CDR3 DNA sequence: TGTGCCTGGAGTAGACGGGGTGTGACTGAAGCTTTCTTT. Protein: CAWSRRGVTEAFF.

This clonotype was counted only a few times. The chain joins TRBV2 to TRBJ2-3, with TRBD1 matching over 8 bases. Germline V gene data show CDR1 as SNHLY and CDR2 as FYNNEI. V was clipped by 6 bases and J by 4 bases; unmatched bases: 3. The CDR3 totals 13 residues. DNA for the CDR3: TGTGCCAGCAGCGGACAGGGCGCAGATACGCAGTATTTT. Protein: CASSGQGADTQYF.

This chain links TRBV5-1 with TRBJ2-7; D possibly uses TRBD1 or TRBD2 (5 bases each). This CDR3 comprises 16 residues. Germline CDR1 is SGHRS and CDR2 is YFSETQ. The V and J ends lost 7 bases and 2 bases respectively, with 22 bases between them. CDR3 DNA: TGCGCCAGCGGCCACCCGGGACCGGGAATTCCCTACGAGCAGTACTTC. The encoded protein is CASGHPGPGIPYEQYF.

The V and J genes are TRBV20-1 and TRBJ2-2; 9 bases fit TRBD2. The trim removed 1 base at V and 1 base at J, leaving 7 bases unmatched. This CDR3 spans 17 amino acids. The V gene's germline CDR1 is DFQATT and CDR2 SNEGSKA (reference sequence). In nucleotides, the CDR3 is TGCAGTGCTAGAGGGGAGACTAGCGGCAAGAACACCGGGGAGCTGTTTTTT. This encodes CSARGETSGKNTGELFF.

About this clonotype itself: Germline is not matched at one junction end, which may reflect a read error. The gene calls are TRBV7-7 and TRBJ1-5, with D perhaps matching TRBD1 (6 bases). From germline, CDR1 is SSHAT and CDR2 FNYEAQ (reference sequence). The CDR3 totals 19 residues. The chain's CDR3 is CASSIQGLALIHSNQPQHF. The CDR3 bases are TGTGCTAGCAGCATACAGGGATTAGCCCTTATTCATAGCAATCAGCCCCAGCATTTT.

This clonotype was observed a few times. The V call is TRBV7-9, the J call TRBJ1-1; TRBD1 matches 9 bases. Germline V gives CDR1 SEHNR, CDR2 FQNEAQ (reference sequence). The CDR3 loop spans 16 amino acids. Trimming removed 0 bases from V and 3 bases from J; junction bases left unmatched: 5. CDR3 bases: TGTGCCAGCAGCTTAGCGGCGGGACAGGGCCACACTGAAGCTTTCTTT. Amino acids: CASSLAAGQGHTEAFF.

This chain uses TRBV6-5 with TRBJ2-7; TRBD2 agrees at 7 bases. The ends lost 3 bases at V and 0 bases at J; junction bases unmatched: 14. CDR3 length: 18 amino acids. The germline V gene has CDR1 MNHEY and CDR2 SVGAGI. The chain's CDR3 is CASSYLGGGPLYSYEQYF. The DNA of the CDR3 is TGTGCCAGCAGTTATCTTGGGGGAGGGCCCCTTTACTCCTACGAGCAGTACTTC.

This clonotype has more than one count but fewer than ten. The gene calls are TRBV19 and TRBJ1-2; 10 bases match TRBD1. Germline loops: CDR1 LNHDA, CDR2 SQIVND (reference sequence). The CDR3 is made up of 15 amino acids. With V trimmed by 7 bases and J by 5 bases, 10 bases remained unmatched. This chain's CDR3 is CASIQSGTGVYGYTF. The CDR3 region has the DNA TGTGCCAGTATACAATCCGGGACAGGGGTTTATGGCTACACCTTC.

This clonotype was found a few times. The CDR3 coding sequence is TGCGCCAGCAGCGTAAGCGCCGGGGAGCTGTTTTTT. Translated, it gives CASSVSAGELFF. The genes are TRBV5-1 and TRBJ2-2; no clear D gene. The CDR3 contains 12 residues. The V gene lost 4 bases and the J gene lost 6 bases, with 7 bases spanning the gap. The germline gives CDR1 SGHRS, CDR2 YFSETQ. Full variable domain (rest looked up from reference TRBV5-1 and TRBJ2-2): KAGVTQTPRYLIKTRGQQVTLSCSPISGHRSVSWYQQTPGQGLQFLFEYFSETQRNKGNFPGRFSGRQFSNSRSEMNVSTLELGDSALYLCASSVSAGELFFGEGSRLTVL.

This clonotype was counted a few times. This chain links TRBV7-3 with TRBJ2-7; 10 positions match TRBD1. The V gene end was trimmed by 3 bases and the J gene end by 7 bases; junction bases not matched to a gene: 3. This CDR3 has 13 amino acids. Germline CDR1 is SGHTA and CDR2 is FQGTGA. For the CDR3, the DNA is TGTGCCAGCAGCTTCGACAGGGGGCATGAGCAGTACTTC. Translated: CASSFDRGHEQYF.

The sample holds many counts of this clonotype. The V call is TRBV28, the J call TRBJ2-5; TRBD1 aligns across 7 bases. The CDR3 contains 15 residues. The germline gives CDR1 MDHEN, CDR2 SYDVKM. J gave up 1 base and V 5 bases, and 7 bases lay outside the gene matches. Here the CDR3 reads CASSTPDRRQETQYF. DNA for the CDR3: TGTGCCAGCAGTACCCCGGACAGGCGCCAAGAGACCCAGTACTTC.

This clonotype has at least ten counts. The CDR3 protein is CASSWDRGFSGANVLTF. CDR3 in DNA: TGTGCCAGCAGTTGGGACAGGGGGTTTTCTGGGGCCAACGTCCTGACTTTC. J is TRBJ2-6 and V is TRBV28; 11 bases agree with TRBD1. This CDR3 spans 17 amino acids. Germline values: CDR1 MDHEN, CDR2 SYDVKM. J gave up 1 base and V 4 bases, and 3 bases lay outside the gene matches.

Remarks on this clonotype: A much larger clone is a single base away; this may be a read error. The V and J genes are TRBV6-2 or TRBV6-3 and TRBJ1-2; 7 bases agree with TRBD1. The CDR3 runs 15 residues. In germline, CDR1 is MNHEY, CDR2 SVGEGT. J gave up 4 bases and V 8 bases, and 13 bases lay outside the gene matches. CDR3 coding DNA: TGTGCCAGCGGTTCAGGACAGGTTCGAGGCTATGGCTACACCTTC. Translating it yields CASGSGQVRGYGYTF.

The genes are TRBV12-3 or TRBV12-4 and TRBJ2-2, with a tentative D call TRBD2 (5 bases). The CDR3 is made up of 12 amino acids. V was cut by 5 bases and J by 6 bases, with 7 bases left in between. The chain's CDR3 is CASSPSPGELFF. CDR3 nucleotides: TGTGCCAGCAGTCCTAGCCCCGGGGAGCTGTTTTTT.

V is TRBV6-1 and J is TRBJ1-2, with D maybe TRBD1 (5 bases). The CDR3 has 13 residues. From germline, CDR1 is MNHNS and CDR2 SASEGT. V was trimmed by 6 bases and J by 7 bases, leaving 15 bases between them. The CDR3 DNA reads as TGTGCCAGCAGACCCCAGGGTTCCGGTGGCTACACCTTC. Its protein product is CASRPQGSGGYTF.

This clonotype was found many times. The chain joins TRBV28 to TRBJ2-7; D call uncertain. CDR3 length: 14 residues. CDR1 and CDR2 from the germline V gene are MDHEN and SYDVKM. Trimming cost V 2 bases and J 2 bases, with 10 bases left between them. The CDR3 region has the DNA TGTGCCAGCAGTTTAACTGGACGTACCTACGAGCAGTACTTC. Its translation is CASSLTGRTYEQYF.

This clonotype was counted at least ten times. This chain links TRBV28 with TRBJ2-4; TRBD2 matches 10 bases. V lost 2 bases to trimming and J lost 8 bases; unmatched junction nucleotides: 12. CDR3 length: 17 residues. CDR1 MDHEN and CDR2 SYDVKM come from the germline V gene. Here the CDR3 reads CASSLGGSGRPLYIQYF. CDR3 DNA: TGTGCCAGCAGTTTAGGAGGTAGCGGGAGGCCGTTGTACATTCAGTACTTC.

In this sample, this clonotype turned up a few times. The V gene is TRBV29-1, the J gene TRBJ1-2; D unresolved. CDR3 length: 11 residues. From germline, CDR1 is SQVTM and CDR2 ANQGSEA. V lost 2 bases to trimming and J lost 11 bases, with 12 bases between them. Here the CDR3 reads CSVERDRAYTF. CDR3 bases: TGCAGCGTTGAACGCGACCGAGCTTACACCTTC.

This clonotype was seen at least ten times. The V and J genes are TRBV7-2 and TRBJ2-7; 8 bases match TRBD2. CDR3 length: 16 residues. V dropped 6 bases and J dropped 7; count of bases not matched to a gene: 17. In germline, CDR1 is SGHTA, CDR2 FQGNSA. The CDR3 region is CASSFGAGVGLTEQYF. The CDR3 nucleotides read TGTGCCAGCAGTTTTGGAGCGGGAGTGGGCCTTACGGAGCAGTACTTC.

This clonotype was observed many times. The genes are TRBV7-8 and TRBJ2-6; possibly TRBD2 for D (6 bases). Germline CDR1 and CDR2: SGHVS and FQNEAQ. Trimming removed 3 bases from V and 0 bases from J, with 15 bases in between. This CDR3 has 18 amino acids. DNA of the CDR3: TGTGCCAGCAGCTTCGGAGGGCGTGGGTCCTCTGGGGCCAACGTCCTGACTTTC. Translated, it gives CASSFGGRGSSGANVLTF.

This clonotype was seen a handful of times. The chain carries TRBV12-3 or TRBV12-4 and TRBJ2-1, with 7 bases lining up with TRBD2. The CDR3 contains 15 residues. The J segment lost 8 bases and the V segment lost 7 bases, leaving 14 bases of the junction unmatched. The CDR3 region is CASNPARGGRDEQFF. CDR3 coding DNA: TGTGCCAGCAACCCTGCTAGGGGAGGGAGGGATGAGCAGTTCTTC.

The DNA for the CDR3 is TGCAGTGCTAGAGGGGCTAGTTTCCGGGAGTTTATTTCTTACGAGCAGTACTTC. This encodes CSARGASFREFISYEQYF. V usage is TRBV20-1 and J usage is TRBJ2-7, with D possibly being TRBD2 (6 bases). Germline V lookup: CDR1 DFQATT, CDR2 SNEGSKA (reference sequence). V was trimmed by 1 base and J by 4 bases, leaving 26 bases between them. The CDR3 totals 18 residues.